The 9 T cell receptor beta chains below all came from one sample that was sequenced in a study of blood T cells in healthy people across ages. Primers used in a second PCR of roughly 7 to 12 cycles were a sample-barcoded 5' primer and a J-beta primer mix. TCRdb fed the 5' RACE reads into MiXCR, producing one record per CDR3 protein. The sample comprises approximately 680,000 distinct CDR3 sequences, less than 40% of which are singletons, and just over 15% rests with the top ten. The sequencing input was blood. All receptors derive from an elderly woman in good health.

This clonotype showed up many times. This chain uses TRBV15 with TRBJ2-3; unclear D gene. The CDR3 length is 15 residues. Germline values: CDR1 LNHNV, CDR2 YYDKDF (reference sequence). Trimming left V 0 bases short and J 2 bases short, with 9 bases between. The CDR3 sequence: CATSRETHSTDTQYF. CDR3 sequence (DNA): TGTGCCACCAGCAGAGAGACCCACTCCACAGATACGCAGTATTTT.

The chain uses TRBV30 and TRBJ1-5; TRBD1 is a possible D gene (5 bases). Germline V gene data show CDR1 as GTSNPN and CDR2 as SVGIG (reference sequence). Trimming stripped 3 bases from V and 4 bases from J, with 7 bases between. The CDR3 is made up of 12 amino acids. CDR3 DNA: TGTGCCTGGAGCAGGGAAAATCAGCCCCAGCATTTT. It yields the protein CAWSRENQPQHF. Using reference TRBV30 and TRBJ1-5 for the parts outside the CDR3, the full variable domain is SQTIHQWPATLVQPVGSPLSLECTVEGTSNPNLYWYRQAAGRGLQLLFYSVGIGQISSEVPQNLSASRPQDRQFILSSKKLLLSDSGFYLCAWSRENQPQHFGDGTRLSIL.

This clonotype appeared a few times. The chain recombines TRBV14 with TRBJ2-7; D remains unclear. CDR1 and CDR2 (germline): SGHDN, FVKESK. The CDR3 runs to 15 residues. V was pared by 4 bases and J by 6 bases, with 19 bases between. The CDR3 DNA reads as TGTGCCAGCAGCCTTAGATTGGATCTCCGTACCGAGCAGTACTTC. Its translation is CASSLRLDLRTEQYF. The whole variable domain, remainder taken from reference TRBV14 and TRBJ2-7, is EAGVTQFPSHSVIEKGQTVTLRCDPISGHDNLYWYRRVMGKEIKFLLHFVKESKQDESGMPNNRFLAERTGGTYSTLKVQPAELEDSGVYFCASSLRLDLRTEQYFGPGTRLTVT.

At least ten counts were recorded for this clonotype. The CDR3 coding sequence is TGTGCCAGCACGGAGAGCACAGATACGCAGTATTTT. It encodes CASTESTDTQYF. The chain employs TRBV6-6 and TRBJ2-3; D is unclear. Germline CDR1 MNHNY, CDR2 SVGAGI (reference sequence). Trimming shortened V by 7 bases and J by 0 bases, and 5 bases separated the two germline ends. The CDR3 runs to 12 residues.

CDR3 DNA: TGTGCCAGTAGTCTCCGTCACAGTGAAAAACTGTTTTTT. Encoded protein: CASSLRHSEKLFF. V gene TRBV19 combines with J gene TRBJ1-4; D unresolved. V was clipped by 5 bases and J by 7 bases, with 11 bases between them. The CDR3 spans 13 residues. Germline loops: CDR1 LNHDA, CDR2 SQIVND (reference sequence).

The chain has TRBV5-1 and TRBJ1-4; D may be TRBD1 (6 bases). The CDR3 contains 18 residues. Per the germline V gene, CDR1 is SGHRS and CDR2 is YFSETQ. With 4 bases removed from V and 6 bases from J, the gap between germline ends came to 25 bases. CDR3: CASSPKDSARLGDEKLFF. CDR3 DNA sequence: TGCGCCAGCAGCCCAAAGGACAGCGCAAGGCTCGGAGATGAAAAACTGTTTTTT.

This clonotype was counted between two and nine times. A much larger clone differs by one base, so this may be a read error. This rearrangement joins TRBV7-2 to TRBJ1-2, with TRBD1 matching over 8 bases. Germline values: CDR1 SGHTA, CDR2 FQGNSA. There are 15 residues in the CDR3. The V gene end was trimmed by 5 bases and the J gene end by 3 bases; junction bases not matched to a gene: 8. The CDR3: CASSNRQGTDYGYTF. The CDR3 DNA reads as TGTGCCAGCAGCAACCGACAGGGGACTGACTATGGCTACACCTTC.

Many counts were recorded for this clonotype. This chain links TRBV19 with TRBJ2-5; D gene unclear. V lost 0 bases and J 4 bases, leaving 12 bases between the germline ends. Germline CDR1 reads LNHDA; CDR2 reads SQIVND (reference sequence). The CDR3 runs 15 residues. The CDR3 DNA reads as TGTGCCAGTAGTATAGAAACTGGGTTTGGAGAGACCCAGTACTTC. Encoded protein: CASSIETGFGETQYF.

This clonotype was observed at least ten times. The chain joins TRBV6-1 to TRBJ2-1; D may be TRBD1 or TRBD2 (7 bases each). V lost 7 bases and J 4 bases, leaving 23 bases between the germline ends. Germline loops: CDR1 MNHNS, CDR2 SASEGT. The CDR3 has 17 amino acids. CDR3 in amino acids: CASIPRGGTEGYNEQFF. The CDR3 DNA reads TGTGCCAGCATTCCTAGGGGAGGGACAGAGGGGTACAATGAGCAGTTCTTC.